The present T cell receptor (beta chain) was sequenced within a study of Ad26.COV2.S vaccination and SARS-CoV-2 variants. Overall study context: Into the muscle, Ad26.COV2.S was dosed once or twice, 56 days apart. Study-level points and caveats: Recipients of vaccine and of placebo showed similar breadth of their non-spike TCR repertoires. Breadth and depth estimates from TCRs may understate total T cell responses.

V shed 6 bases, J shed 4 bases, and the junction held 5 bases outside the gene matches. The germline gives CDR1 SGHTA, CDR2 FQGNSA. The CDR3 consists of 15 residues. Treatment indicated: about 20 received Ad26.COV2.S at low or high dose, single or two shots; about 5 received placebo; per-sample allocation not given. Sampling was performed 63 days after the first vaccine or placebo injection. In the case of this clone: Its antigen is not identified.

Here immunoSEQ multiplex PCR was the method, and the copy in TCRdb shows in-frame clones only, minus some. Of some 340,000 clones in the sample, around four fifths are singletons; the top ten hold roughly 2%. The chain uses TRBV7-2 and TRBJ2-3; TRBD2 matches 12 bases. Material: peripheral blood, obtained in a trial of Ad26.COV2.S vaccine versus placebo. The TCR originated in a person aged 18-65 years who received the Ad26.COV2.S COVID-19 vaccine or a placebo. CDR3 DNA sequence: TGTGCCAGCAGTCCTGGACTAGCGGGACCAGATACGCAGTATTTT. Translating gives CASSPGLAGPDTQYF.